The clone carrying this T cell receptor beta chain was found once. Its matching antigen is unknown. The source of the sample is a study of cytomegalovirus exposure and HLA in healthy donors. Study-level results: The study recorded 150 to 200 TCR beta chains that were cytomegalovirus-associated. Trimming of TCR beta V- and J-genes showed a link, identified in a later analysis, to a missense DCLRE1C variant. An analysis was carried out later, and it reportedly showed fewer N-insertions in an Asian-associated ancestry cluster than the approximately 610-donor mean.

All the people who gave samples were healthy bone marrow donors. This CDR3 region has 12 residues. Trimming took 6 bases from V and 13 from J; bases not matched to a gene: 9. Germline values: CDR1 MNHEY, CDR2 SMNVEV (reference sequence). PCR was performed using 60 Vbeta and 13 Jbeta primers. TCRdb's copy holds only in-frame clones and misses some; the assay was immunoSEQ multiplex PCR. The data contain 110,000 to 150,000 clones, roughly 82% of them singletons. The material sequenced was PBMCs. The chain uses TRBV27 and TRBJ2-1, with 7 bases lining up with TRBD1. The receptor was isolated from a man aged 30 to 39 in good health and CMV-seronegative. CDR3 residues: CASRTGKGDQFF. As DNA, the CDR3 is TGTGCCAGCAGGACAGGGAAGGGCGACCAGTTCTTC.